This TCR beta chain was documented in a study of T-cell memory formation after mild COVID-19. Trimming shortened V by 1 base and J by 14 bases, and 12 bases separated the two germline ends. This CDR3 is 12 amino acids long. Looked up from germline, CDR1 is SGHTA and CDR2 is FQGNSA. TCRdb analysed the 5' RACE reads with MiXCR anew, one entry per CDR3 protein. The data contain 400,000 or so distinct CDR3 sequences, around 19% of them singletons. This clonotype appeared a few times. Sequencing input: PBMCs or a T cell subset sorted from them (not recorded which). This rearrangement joins TRBV7-2 to TRBJ2-1; possibly TRBD1 or TRBD2 for D (6 bases each). This sequence was found in an adult woman who had mild COVID-19 (a few samples of this study predate the infection). Cell type and time point are not known. CDR3 sequence: CASSLVGGHEFF. The CDR3 coding sequence is TGTGCCAGCAGCTTAGTGGGGGGACACGAGTTCTTC.